One and the same sample provided the 13 T cell receptor beta chains below, sequenced in a study of metastatic and nonmetastatic thyroid tumors. Using MiXCR, TCRdb re-called clones from the PCR reads. The table has tens of thousands of clones, 15% to 20% seen once. Every patient underwent thyroid surgery untreated. Sequenced material: blood. Every receptor here comes from a female donor with papillary thyroid cancer or a benign thyroid nodule (not recorded which). Some clones in this sample may be carry-over from other donors' samples.

This clone was observed many times. The V and J genes are TRBV10-1 and TRBJ2-1; D not resolved. CDR3 length equals 14 residues. Trimming removed 5 bases at V and 6 bases at J, with 14 bases between. Germline V CDR1 and CDR2: WNHNN, SYGVQD (reference sequence). CDR3 bases: TGCGCCAGCAGTCCTCGGACGGAAACCAATGAGCAGTTCTTC. Protein product: CASSPRTETNEQFF.

This clone showed up just a few times. The chain couples TRBV12-5 to TRBJ2-1, with 9 bases identical to TRBD2. V shed 5 bases, J shed 4 bases, and the junction held 12 bases outside the gene matches. Germline V gene lookup returns CDR1 LGHNT and CDR2 FRNRAP. The CDR3 consists of 17 residues. As DNA, the CDR3 is TGTGCTAGTGGTATAAACCCATTAGCGGGGGTTTACAATGAGCAGTTCTTC. Protein sequence: CASGINPLAGVYNEQFF. The variable domain in full, with the rest retrieved from reference TRBV12-5 and TRBJ2-1, is DARVTQTPRHKVTEMGQEVTMRCQPILGHNTVFWYRQTMMQGLELLAYFRNRAPLDDSGMPKDRFSAEMPDATLATLKIQPSEPRDSAVYFCASGINPLAGVYNEQFFGPGTRLTVL.

This clone was recorded many times. This chain links TRBV20-1 with TRBJ2-7; tentatively, D is TRBD1 (5 bases). The germline CDR1 and CDR2 sequences are DFQATT and SNEGSKA (reference sequence). The CDR3 has 13 residues. The V gene lost 5 bases and the J gene lost 6 bases, with 17 bases spanning the gap. In DNA, the CDR3 is TGCAGTGCTCCCCCCAGGGAACTGGGCGAGCAGTACTTC. Residues: CSAPPRELGEQYF.

The chain has TRBV2 and TRBJ1-1; D gene unclear. CDR3 length equals 12 residues. V lost 9 bases, J lost 1 base, and 9 bases lay in between. CDR1 and CDR2 (germline): SNHLY, FYNNEI. The DNA for the CDR3 is TGTGCCAGTCAACTGGGGAACACTGAAGCTTTCTTT. It encodes CASQLGNTEAFF.

There are many counts of this clone. J is TRBJ1-1 and V is TRBV7-2, with D unresolved. Germline lookup yields CDR1 SGHTA and CDR2 FQGNSA. This CDR3 contains 15 residues. The V end was cut by 2 bases, the J end by 1 base, with 11 bases between. The CDR3 here is CASSLTQISNTEAFF. The DNA for the CDR3 is TGTGCCAGCAGCTTAACCCAGATTTCGAACACTGAAGCTTTCTTT. The variable domain in full, completed from reference TRBV7-2 and TRBJ1-1, reads GAGVSQSPSNKVTEKGKDVELRCDPISGHTALYWYRQSLGQGLEFLIYFQGNSAPDKSGLPSDRFSAERTGGSVSTLTIQRTQQEDSAVYLCASSLTQISNTEAFFGQGTRLTVV.

This clone was recorded at least ten times. The chain is built from TRBV18 and TRBJ1-1; tentatively, D is TRBD1 (6 bases). The V end lost 3 bases, the J end lost 7 bases, and 15 bases lay between the germline ends. The CDR3 totals 14 residues. Germline assignment: CDR1 KGHSH and CDR2 LQKENI. The CDR3: CASSPSAGDGEAFF. CDR3 nucleotide sequence: TGTGCCAGCTCACCTTCGGCAGGGGATGGTGAAGCTTTCTTT.

The gene calls are TRBV6-1 and TRBJ1-1; D uncertain. Trimming took off 5 bases at V and 0 bases at J, with 13 bases between the two ends. Germline CDR1 MNHNS, CDR2 SASEGT. This CDR3 region has 15 residues. The DNA of the CDR3 is TGTGCCAGCAGTAGAGATTCGGCTATGAACACTGAAGCTTTCTTT. Encoded protein: CASSRDSAMNTEAFF.

This clone was seen many times. V is TRBV4-1 and J is TRBJ2-3; D is unclear. The CDR3 runs to 14 residues. Trimming shortened V by 1 base and J by 4 bases, and 9 bases separated the two germline ends. Germline V CDR1 and CDR2: MGHRA, YSYEKL. CDR3 in amino acids: CASSQVSDADTQYF. CDR3 sequence (DNA): TGCGCCAGCAGCCAAGTTTCGGACGCAGATACGCAGTATTTT.

This clone was observed at least ten times. Other nucleotide sequences from this sample produce the same CDR3. V and J are TRBV2 and TRBJ2-7; D gene unclear. V shed 9 bases and J shed 7 bases, with 10 bases lying between them. From germline, CDR1 is SNHLY and CDR2 FYNNEI. The CDR3 is 10 residues long. The CDR3 loop is CASSRGEQYF. The DNA of the CDR3 is TGTGCCAGTAGCCGAGGAGAGCAGTACTTC. Supplemented by reference TRBV2 and TRBJ2-7, the full variable domain reads EPEVTQTPSHQVTQMGQEVILRCVPISNHLYFYWYRQILGQKVEFLVSFYNNEISEKSEIFDDQFSVERPDGSNFTLKIRSTKLEDSAMYFCASSRGEQYFGPGTRLTVT.

This clone was found many times. The chain has TRBV10-1 and TRBJ2-3, with TRBD1 as a possible D gene (5 bases). Looked up from germline, CDR1 is WNHNN and CDR2 is SYGVQD (reference sequence). V lost 2 bases and J 0 bases, leaving 6 bases between the germline ends. The CDR3 contains 14 residues. CDR3 nucleotide sequence: TGCGCCAGCAGTGAGGGACACAGCACAGATACGCAGTATTTT. It codes for CASSEGHSTDTQYF.

This clone has at least ten counts. The chain carries TRBV7-9 and TRBJ2-7; 8 bases align to TRBD2. The CDR3 spans 15 residues. V was clipped by 1 base and J by 4 bases; unmatched bases: 6. CDR1 SEHNR and CDR2 FQNEAQ come from the germline V gene (reference sequence). The CDR3 nucleotides are TGTGCCAGCAGCTTAGAGACTAGCGTACCATACGAGCAGTACTTC. It encodes CASSLETSVPYEQYF.

At least ten counts were recorded for this clone. The chain joins TRBV10-2 to TRBJ2-1; 7 bases are shared with TRBD2. The CDR3 runs to 15 residues. CDR1 is WSHSY, CDR2 SAAADI, per germline. After removal of 8 bases from V and 2 bases from J, the junction contained 9 bases not matched to a gene. The CDR3 protein is CASSGGGDAYNEQFF. The CDR3 DNA is TGCGCCAGCTCGGGAGGCGGGGACGCCTACAATGAGCAGTTCTTC.

The chain recombines TRBV18 with TRBJ2-3; D ambiguous. Trimming shortened V by 0 bases and J by 0 bases, and 7 bases separated the two germline ends. This CDR3 contains 15 residues. CDR1 is KGHSH, CDR2 LQKENI, per germline. CDR3 loop: CASSPPGRSTDTQYF. For the CDR3, the DNA is TGTGCCAGCTCACCACCGGGCAGAAGCACAGATACGCAGTATTTT.